This T cell receptor beta chain was retrieved from a study of T cell repertoires in cytomegalovirus infection. Overall study context: Recently identified HLA-C-restricted CMV epitopes were used, and well-studied HLA-B-restricted CMV epitopes were used as well. Public TCR beta signature analysis indicated the presence of both CMV infection and matching HLA type.

Germline loops: CDR1 SGDLS, CDR2 YYNGEE. With 6 bases clipped from V and 3 bases from J, the junction kept 8 bases outside the gene matches. The length of the CDR3 is 15 residues. For this clonotype: Its antigen is undetermined.

General study points: Cumulated frequencies of public TCR beta families served to identify carriers of CMV plus the relevant HLA. HLA-C-restricted TCR beta clonotypes specific for CMV led the ex vivo response.

One entry per CDR3 protein results from TCRdb running MiXCR on the reads. Seen here are about 310,000 distinct CDR3 sequences, 25% observed once, and the top ten hold approximately 12%. The chain joins TRBV9 to TRBJ2-3, with 9 bases that match TRBD2. This TCR came from a human donor in good health (CMV status not recorded). Some clones in this sample may be carry-over from other donors' samples. Source: cultured PBMCs, taken from culture after CMV antigen stimulation. CDR3 sequence: CASNLIAGETDTQYF. In nucleotides, the CDR3 is TGTGCCAGCAACCTTATAGCGGGAGAGACAGATACGCAGTATTTT. The full variable domain, completed using reference TRBV9 and TRBJ2-3, is DSGVTQTPKHLITATGQRVTLRCSPRSGDLSVYWYQQSLDQGLQFLIQYYNGEERAKGNILERFSAQQFPDLHSELNLSSLELGDSALYFCASNLIAGETDTQYFGPGTRLTVL.